Detailed here is one T cell receptor beta chain. A 5'RACE reaction primed in the constant segment made cDNA libraries of TCR alpha and TCR beta, and these carried sample barcodes and UMIs. One entry per CDR3 protein results from TCRdb running MiXCR on the 5' RACE reads. The sample lists under 650,000 distinct CDR3 sequences; about a sixth were seen once. These data originate in a study of T-cell memory formation after mild COVID-19. Study information: Across donors, TCR clusters were largely donor specific.

This CDR3 has 16 amino acids. V lost 3 bases to trimming and J lost 4 bases; unmatched junction nucleotides: 6. Germline assignment: CDR1 SEHNR and CDR2 FQNEAQ (reference sequence). The clonotype was recovered from an adult woman who had mild COVID-19 (a few samples of this study predate the infection). Cell type and time point are not known. The V and J genes are TRBV7-9 and TRBJ2-1, with 10 bases that match TRBD2. The sequencing sample was made of PBMCs or a T cell subset sorted from them (not recorded which). This CDR3 is CASSFFSGGNYNEQFF. CDR3 sequence (DNA): TGTGCCAGCAGCTTTTTTAGCGGGGGGAATTACAATGAGCAGTTCTTC.